The clone carrying this T cell receptor beta chain was seen more than once but under ten times. Its antigen is not known. From RNA transcripts, TCR beta CDR3 regions were amplified. With the HTBI primer set, the TCR CDR3 went through a first round of RT-PCR. TCRdb reprocessed the multiplex PCR reads via MiXCR and lists one record per CDR3 protein. The sample has roughly 600,000 distinct CDR3 sequences; about 15% are singletons. Ophthalmopathy patients had Clinical Activity Score at least 3, NOSPECS grade at least 4, duration under 3 months. The ends were cut back, 2 bases at V and 10 bases at J, with 13 bases in the middle. The CDR3 is 13 amino acids. CDR1 and CDR2 from the germline V gene are SGDLS and YYNGEE. This entry is derived from a study of T cells in Graves' hyperthyroidism and ophthalmopathy. Study-wide results and limits: Ophthalmopathy could be told apart from stable hyperthyroidism with a 13 V-J model.

This chain links TRBV9 with TRBJ2-1, with a tentative D call TRBD2 (6 bases). The clonotype comes from a woman aged 45-60 years with Graves' ophthalmopathy. The sample consisted of blood. The CDR3 is CASSVAPSDEQFF. The CDR3 DNA reads TGTGCCAGCAGCGTCGCCCCTAGCGACGAGCAGTTCTTC.